This T cell receptor beta chain was observed in a study of cytomegalovirus exposure and HLA in healthy donors. General observations from the study: When analyzed later, a missense DCLRE1C variant was found to be linked to TCR beta V- and J-gene trimming. In vitro testing confirmed a few CMV-associated chains as specific for CMV antigens. Cytomegalovirus association was listed for roughly 160 TCR beta chains.

V shed 2 bases and J 4 bases; nucleotides not matched to a gene: 6. CDR3 length: 16 amino acids. Germline loops: CDR1 GTSNPN, CDR2 SVGIG (reference sequence). As concerns this clone: Its antigen remains unknown.

Both 60 Vbeta primers and 13 Jbeta primers went into the PCR. In the original workflow: Tens of millions of unique TCR beta chains, 10 million to 14 million shared, were counted in a later analysis. Clones were sequenced by immunoSEQ multiplex PCR, and TCRdb holds only the in-frame ones, with some missing. V, J and clone size reflect that table, while D and trimming were determined from the DNA. The sample contains tens of thousands of clones, more than 75% of which appear only once. Sequenced input: PBMCs. This chain uses TRBV30 with TRBJ2-5; 14 bases are shared with TRBD2. This clonotype was sampled from a man in his late teens or twenties in good health and CMV-seropositive. Here the CDR3 DNA reads TGTGCCTGGAGTTGGGGGACTAGCGGGAGAGGAGAGACCCAGTACTTC. Protein sequence: CAWSWGTSGRGETQYF.